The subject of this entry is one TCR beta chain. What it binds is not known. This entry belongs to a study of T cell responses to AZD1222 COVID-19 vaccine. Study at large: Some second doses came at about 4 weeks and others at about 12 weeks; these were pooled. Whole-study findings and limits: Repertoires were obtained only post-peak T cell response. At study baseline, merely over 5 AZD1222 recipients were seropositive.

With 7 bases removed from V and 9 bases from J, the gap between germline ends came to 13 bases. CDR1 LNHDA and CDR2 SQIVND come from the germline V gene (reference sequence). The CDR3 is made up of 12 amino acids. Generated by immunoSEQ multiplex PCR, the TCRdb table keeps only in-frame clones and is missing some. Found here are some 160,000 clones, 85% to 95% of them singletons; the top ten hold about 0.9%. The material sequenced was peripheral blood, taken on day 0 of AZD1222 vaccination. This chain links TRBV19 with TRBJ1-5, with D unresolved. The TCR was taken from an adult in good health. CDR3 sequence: CASKRQAGPQHF. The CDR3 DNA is TGTGCCAGTAAGCGACAAGCAGGGCCCCAGCATTTT.